This passage covers 27 T cell receptor beta chains from one sample sequenced in a study of blood T cell repertoires in COVID-19. Libraries were prepared by immunoSEQ multiplex PCR; TCRdb keeps only in-frame clonotypes and omits some of them. The table lists 90,000 or so clones, less than 90% of them singletons, with more than 7% in the top ten. Sequenced material: peripheral blood. The source is a man aged 55-75 years with acute or convalescent COVID-19.

The chain is built from TRBV5-1 and TRBJ2-7, with 12 nucleotides matching TRBD2. CDR1 is SGHRS and CDR2 is YFSETQ in the germline V gene. This CDR3 comprises 17 residues. After removal of 4 bases from V and 7 bases from J, the junction contained 15 bases not matched to a gene. Here the CDR3 reads CASSPHGTSGPLGEQYF. For the CDR3, the DNA is TGCGCCAGCAGCCCCCACGGGACTAGCGGGCCTTTGGGGGAGCAGTACTTC.

The J gene is TRBJ1-5, the V gene TRBV5-4; D is possibly TRBD1 (5 bases). Germline CDR1 reads SGHNT; CDR2 reads YYREEE (reference sequence). With 3 bases removed from V and 3 bases from J, the gap between germline ends came to 16 bases. The CDR3 is 16 amino acids. CDR3 in amino acids: CASSSRKGFINQPQHF. DNA for the CDR3: TGTGCCAGCAGCTCCCGCAAGGGGTTTATCAATCAGCCCCAGCATTTT.

This clone appeared a single time. The CDR3 is CASTSTGDNSPLHF. Here the CDR3 DNA reads TGTGCCAGCACCTCAACAGGGGACAATTCACCCCTCCACTTT. The chain has TRBV6-5 and TRBJ1-6; 7 nucleotides align to TRBD1. The CDR3 totals 14 residues. Looked up from germline, CDR1 is MNHEY and CDR2 is SVGAGI. With V trimmed by 7 bases and J by 7 bases, 7 bases remained unmatched.

The genes are TRBV27 and TRBJ1-1, with 7 bases that match TRBD1. CDR1 and CDR2 (germline): MNHEY, SMNVEV (reference sequence). After removal of 6 bases from V and 1 base from J, the junction contained 5 bases not matched to a gene. The CDR3 is 14 amino acids. The CDR3 loop is CASRQTGTNTEAFF. The CDR3 region has the DNA TGTGCCAGCAGACAGACAGGGACGAACACTGAAGCTTTCTTT.

V and J are TRBV19 and TRBJ2-7; TRBD2 matches at 8 bases. Germline V gene lookup returns CDR1 LNHDA and CDR2 SQIVND (reference sequence). V shed 6 bases and J 7 bases; nucleotides not matched to a gene: 17. This CDR3 spans 16 amino acids. Here the CDR3 reads CASSSITGGRLGEQYF. CDR3 sequence (DNA): TGTGCCAGTAGCTCCATTACGGGGGGGCGCTTGGGAGAGCAGTACTTC.

This chain connects TRBV30 to TRBJ1-3; 9 bases fit TRBD1. Losses at the gene ends were 0 bases for V and 10 bases for J; bases not matched to a gene: 7. The germline V gene has CDR1 GTSNPN and CDR2 SVGIG (reference sequence). The CDR3 is 14 residues long. This CDR3 is CAWSVLTGQGTIYF. In DNA, the CDR3 is TGTGCCTGGAGTGTCCTAACGGGACAGGGAACCATATATTTT.

This clone turned up a few times. The V call is TRBV7-8, the J call TRBJ1-1; 7 bases are shared with TRBD1. The J segment lost 4 bases and the V segment lost 5 bases, leaving 10 bases of the junction unmatched. Germline values: CDR1 SGHVS, CDR2 FQNEAQ. The CDR3 has 15 residues. CDR3 in amino acids: CASSPRTGGATEAFF. For the CDR3, the DNA is TGTGCCAGCAGCCCCAGGACAGGTGGTGCCACTGAAGCTTTCTTT.

This clone ranks as medium-sized. The sample contains more than one DNA sequence encoding this CDR3. J is TRBJ2-5 and V is TRBV7-9; 8 bases fit TRBD1. The CDR3 runs to 14 residues. Germline trimming cut 4 bases from V and 2 bases from J; bases unmatched to any gene: 3. In germline, CDR1 is SEHNR, CDR2 FQNEAQ (reference sequence). DNA of the CDR3: TGTGCCAGCAGCTGGGGACAGGCACAAGAGACCCAGTACTTC. Protein product: CASSWGQAQETQYF.

The chain employs TRBV9 and TRBJ2-7; 7 nucleotides agree with TRBD1. V lost 0 bases, J lost 0 bases, and 3 bases stayed unmatched. This CDR3 region has 15 residues. Germline V CDR1 and CDR2: SGDLS, YYNGEE. The CDR3 loop is CASSVAWDSSYEQYF. CDR3 nucleotide sequence: TGTGCCAGCAGCGTAGCGTGGGACAGCTCCTACGAGCAGTACTTC.

The chain employs TRBV12-3 or TRBV12-4 and TRBJ2-4; D is unclear. This CDR3 is 11 amino acids long. Trimming pared 8 bases from V and 3 bases from J, leaving 5 bases between. The CDR3 nucleotides read TGTGCCAGCCCCAACAAAAACATTCAGTACTTC. Translated: CASPNKNIQYF.

The chain combines TRBV5-4 with TRBJ1-2, with 7 nucleotides matching TRBD1. Germline V gene sequence: CDR1 SGHNT, CDR2 YYREEE (reference sequence). J gave up 4 bases and V 0 bases, and 3 bases lay outside the gene matches. The length of the CDR3 is 14 residues. In DNA, the CDR3 is TGTGCCAGCAGCTTGGGGGACAGCATCTATGGCTACACCTTC. Translation: CASSLGDSIYGYTF.

This rearrangement joins TRBV6-5 to TRBJ1-5; 9 positions match TRBD1. The CDR3 loop spans 15 amino acids. Germline V CDR1 and CDR2: MNHEY, SVGAGI. V shed 6 bases and J 7 bases; nucleotides not matched to a gene: 10. The CDR3 spells CASSPGQGGGQPQHF. The CDR3, as DNA: TGTGCCAGCAGCCCGGGACAGGGTGGCGGCCAGCCCCAGCATTTT.

This chain uses TRBV19 with TRBJ1-1; D ambiguous. The CDR3 consists of 13 residues. Germline CDR1 and CDR2: LNHDA and SQIVND (reference sequence). Trimming cost V 4 bases and J 1 base, with 7 bases left between them. As DNA, the CDR3 is TGTGCCAGTAGTACTAAAAGGAACACTGAAGCTTTCTTT. Its translation is CASSTKRNTEAFF.

The rearrangement links TRBV7-2 to TRBJ2-5; 12 bases are a match to TRBD2. After removal of 5 bases from V and 2 bases from J, the junction contained 12 bases not matched to a gene. The germline V gene encodes CDR1 SGHTA and CDR2 FQGNSA. There are 18 residues in the CDR3. CDR3 in amino acids: CASSPRLAGDLVQETQYF. The CDR3, as DNA: TGTGCCAGCAGCCCAAGACTAGCGGGGGACCTGGTACAAGAGACCCAGTACTTC. The complete variable domain, with remaining parts taken from reference TRBV7-2 and TRBJ2-5, reads GAGVSQSPSNKVTEKGKDVELRCDPISGHTALYWYRQSLGQGLEFLIYFQGNSAPDKSGLPSDRFSAERTGGSVSTLTIQRTQQEDSAVYLCASSPRLAGDLVQETQYFGPGTRLLVL.

V is TRBV25-1 and J is TRBJ1-3; 7 positions match TRBD1. This CDR3 region has 18 residues. The J segment lost 0 bases and the V segment lost 6 bases, leaving 14 bases of the junction unmatched. Germline V gene lookup returns CDR1 MGHDK and CDR2 SYGVNS. The CDR3 sequence is CASSPGTEVQFSGNTIYF. The CDR3 DNA sequence: TGTGCCAGCAGCCCCGGGACAGAGGTACAGTTCTCTGGAAACACCATATATTTT.

The genes are TRBV5-1 and TRBJ1-1; D may be TRBD1 (5 bases). V lost 6 bases to trimming and J lost 4 bases, with 16 bases between them. The germline gives CDR1 SGHRS, CDR2 YFSETQ. CDR3 size: 14 residues. CDR3 bases: TGCGCCAGCAAAATAGGGGACTTTTTCACTGAAGCTTTCTTT. Encoded protein: CASKIGDFFTEAFF.

This chain links TRBV3-1 (or the pseudogene TRBV3-2) with TRBJ2-3, with 8 bases lining up with TRBD2. V trimming: 2 bases; J trimming: 3 bases; junction bases outside the gene matches: 10. There are 17 residues in the CDR3. CDR1 is LGHDT, CDR2 YNNKEL, per germline (reference sequence). CDR3 in amino acids: CASSQLIAGWMTDTQYF. The CDR3 DNA reads TGTGCCAGCAGCCAATTAATAGCGGGGTGGATGACAGATACGCAGTATTTT.

This clone occurred once. The chain couples TRBV11-2 to TRBJ2-1, with 7 nucleotides matching TRBD2. The CDR3 spans 16 residues. Germline V CDR1 and CDR2: SGHAT, FQNNGV. V lost 1 base, J lost 9 bases, and 12 bases stayed unmatched. DNA for the CDR3: TGTGCCAGCAGCTTAGTATCCAGCGGGATAGGTGGTGAGCAGTTCTTC. As protein: CASSLVSSGIGGEQFF. Filled out from reference TRBV11-2 and TRBJ2-1, the complete variable domain reads EAGVAQSPRYKIIEKRQSVAFWCNPISGHATLYWYQQILGQGPKLLIQFQNNGVVDDSQLPKDRFSAERLKGVDSTLKIQPAKLEDSAVYLCASSLVSSGIGGEQFFGPGTRLTVL.

This chain links TRBV7-2 with TRBJ1-5; 8 bases map to TRBD1. CDR3 length: 15 residues. V lost 3 bases to trimming and J lost 6 bases; unmatched junction nucleotides: 7. CDR1 is SGHTA, CDR2 FQGNSA, per germline. CDR3 loop: CASSLRGQGAQPQHF. In DNA, the CDR3 is TGTGCCAGCAGCTTGAGGGGTCAGGGGGCTCAGCCCCAGCATTTT.

This chain joins TRBV27 and TRBJ1-2; 9 nucleotides align to TRBD1. Germline V gene sequence: CDR1 MNHEY, CDR2 SMNVEV (reference sequence). This CDR3 is built from 15 residues. V shed 6 bases and J 2 bases; nucleotides not matched to a gene: 7. CDR3 bases: TGTGCCAGCAGCTCCGGGACAGGGCCAAACTATGGCTACACCTTC. Its protein is CASSSGTGPNYGYTF.

This clone was observed a handful of times. The chain links TRBV6-1 to TRBJ2-5; 7 positions agree with TRBD1. CDR3 length equals 19 residues. The germline gives CDR1 MNHNS, CDR2 SASEGT. V was clipped by 2 bases and J by 5 bases; unmatched bases: 20. The CDR3 region has the DNA TGTGCCAGCAGTGAACGGGCGGGCAGGGGGAAGTTGAAAAAGGAGACCCAGTACTTC. It encodes CASSERAGRGKLKKETQYF.

The chain employs TRBV6-4 and TRBJ1-1; 10 positions match TRBD1. V lost 7 bases to trimming and J lost 4 bases; unmatched junction nucleotides: 6. CDR1 and CDR2 (germline): MRHNA, SNTAGT. The CDR3 is made up of 14 amino acids. The CDR3 DNA is TGTGCCAGCAAAGGGGACAGGGGTACCACTGAAGCTTTCTTT. Translating gives CASKGDRGTTEAFF.

V is TRBV6-5 and J is TRBJ2-3; 9 nucleotides agree with TRBD2. This CDR3 contains 15 residues. The trim removed 6 bases at V and 0 bases at J, leaving 4 bases unmatched. Per germline, CDR1 MNHEY and CDR2 SVGAGI. Written as DNA, the CDR3 is TGTGCCAGCAGGGGAACTAGCGGGAGCACAGATACGCAGTATTTT. This codes for CASRGTSGSTDTQYF.

This chain uses TRBV2 with TRBJ1-6, with D unresolved. The CDR3 is 13 amino acids. V shed 7 bases and J shed 7 bases, with 11 bases lying between them. Germline V gene lookup returns CDR1 SNHLY and CDR2 FYNNEI. The CDR3 DNA sequence: TGTGCCAGCAATCCGGTTTTAAATTCACCCCTCCACTTT. Translated, it gives CASNPVLNSPLHF.

This sequence joins TRBV6-5 and TRBJ1-2; no clear D. The germline V gene has CDR1 MNHEY and CDR2 SVGAGI. Trimming stripped 0 bases from V and 1 base from J, with 9 bases between. The CDR3 sequence is 15 residues long. The CDR3 nucleotides read TGTGCCAGCAGTTACTCGAGGTCAGTTAACTATGGCTACACCTTC. This encodes CASSYSRSVNYGYTF.

The V and J genes are TRBV7-2 and TRBJ2-5, with 13 bases lining up with TRBD2. The ends lost 1 base at V and 1 base at J; junction bases unmatched: 0. The CDR3 extends over 16 amino acids. The germline V gene encodes CDR1 SGHTA and CDR2 FQGNSA. This CDR3 is CASSLGLAGGQETQYF. CDR3 DNA: TGTGCCAGCAGCTTAGGACTAGCGGGGGGCCAAGAGACCCAGTACTTC.

This clone was counted a few times. The chain recombines TRBV18 with TRBJ2-5; TRBD1 agrees at 9 bases. Germline CDR1 KGHSH, CDR2 LQKENI. The CDR3 contains 13 residues. With V trimmed by 4 bases and J by 6 bases, 3 bases remained unmatched. In DNA, the CDR3 is TGTGCCAGCTCACGGGACAGGGCGAAGACCCAGTACTTC. Translated: CASSRDRAKTQYF.